This is a list of T cell receptor beta chains from one sample in a study of blood T cell repertoires in COVID-19. TCRdb's table, derived via immunoSEQ multiplex PCR, lists solely in-frame clones and lacks some. Of 350,000 to 450,000 clones listed, roughly 88% are singletons. Sequencing was done on a sample of PBMCs or T cells enriched from blood (not recorded which). These receptor sequences come from a woman under 30 who had been exposed to COVID-19. CDR3s include the opening cysteine and the closing phenylalanine or tryptophan. The D gene is left open where the match is weak. Some rows mark clone size as missing; the rest say once, few, many or name a class of expanded clone.

CDR3 DNA: TGTGCCAGCAGTGAATTCCCACAGGGAGTGAGCTATGGCTACACCTTC
CDR3 protein: CASSEFPQGVSYGYTF
J gene: TRBJ1-2
V gene: TRBV2
D gene: NA
clone size: NA

CDR3 DNA: TGCAGCGTTCGCGGACTAGCGGGAGTGTGGGAGACCCAGTACTTC
CDR3 protein: CSVRGLAGVWETQYF
J gene: TRBJ2-5
V gene: TRBV29-1
D gene: TRBD2
clone size: NA

CDR3 DNA: TGTGCCAGCAGATTACAGGGGGGAGCAGATACGCAGTATTTT
CDR3 protein: CASRLQGGADTQYF
J gene: TRBJ2-3
V gene: TRBV6-5
D gene: TRBD1
clone size: NA

CDR3 DNA: TGTGCCAGCACCAGGGGGACAGGGAGATCCTACGAGCAGTACTTC
CDR3 protein: CASTRGTGRSYEQYF
J gene: TRBJ2-7
V gene: TRBV27
D gene: TRBD1
clone size: once

CDR3 DNA: TGCGCCAGCAGCCCCGGGACAGGGGGCGCAGGTTCACCCCTCCACTTT
CDR3 protein: CASSPGTGGAGSPLHF
J gene: TRBJ1-6
V gene: TRBV5-1
D gene: TRBD1
clone size: once

CDR3 DNA: TGTGCCACCAGCGGGGGACACGGCCCCTACGAGCAGTACTTC
CDR3 protein: CATSGGHGPYEQYF
J gene: TRBJ2-7
V gene: TRBV15
D gene: NA
clone size: NA

CDR3 DNA: TGTGCCAGCAGTTTTCTGGGACTAGCGGCTTCCAATGAGCAGTTCTTC
CDR3 protein: CASSFLGLAASNEQFF
J gene: TRBJ2-1
V gene: TRBV27
D gene: TRBD2
clone size: NA

CDR3 DNA: TGTGCCACCAGTGATTTATCGACTAGCGGGGACAATGAGCAGTTCTTC
CDR3 protein: CATSDLSTSGDNEQFF
J gene: TRBJ2-1
V gene: TRBV24-1
D gene: TRBD2
clone size: NA

CDR3 DNA: TGTGCCAGCAGTGAGAGCAGGGTAGGGACCGGGGAGCTGTTTTTT
CDR3 protein: CASSESRVGTGELFF
J gene: TRBJ2-2
V gene: TRBV25-1
D gene: NA
clone size: NA

CDR3 DNA: TGCGCCAGCAGCCCCCCGGACAGTCAAGAGACCCAGTACTTC
CDR3 protein: CASSPPDSQETQYF
J gene: TRBJ2-5
V gene: TRBV4-1
D gene: NA
clone size: once

CDR3 DNA: TGCGCCAGCGGCGGGGGGCCGAACACCGGGGAGCTGTTTTTT
CDR3 protein: CASGGGPNTGELFF
J gene: TRBJ2-2
V gene: TRBV10-2
D gene: TRBD2
clone size: NA

CDR3 DNA: TGTGCCACGGAGGGACTACCCTACAATGAGCAGTTCTTC
CDR3 protein: CATEGLPYNEQFF
J gene: TRBJ2-1
V gene: TRBV12-3/TRBV12-4
D gene: TRBD2
clone size: many

CDR3 DNA: TGTGCCAGCAGCCACCATCGACAGTTCACCGGGGAGCTGTTTTTT
CDR3 protein: CASSHHRQFTGELFF
J gene: TRBJ2-2
V gene: TRBV6-5
D gene: NA
clone size: NA

CDR3 DNA: TGTGCCAGCAGTTATCGGGTGAACTATGGCTACACCTTC
CDR3 protein: CASSYRVNYGYTF
J gene: TRBJ1-2
V gene: TRBV6-5
D gene: NA
clone size: NA

CDR3 DNA: TGTGCCAGCCGTCTCTTGGCGGGAAAGACCTACGAGCAGTACTTC
CDR3 protein: CASRLLAGKTYEQYF
J gene: TRBJ2-7
V gene: TRBV6-6
D gene: NA
clone size: NA

CDR3 DNA: TGTGCCTGGGACAGGGAGCACTCGAATGAGCAGTTCTTC
CDR3 protein: CAWDREHSNEQFF
J gene: TRBJ2-1
V gene: TRBV30
D gene: TRBD1
clone size: NA

CDR3 DNA: TGCGCCAGCAGCCATCTACGCGGGACAGCCTATGGCTACACCTTC
CDR3 protein: CASSHLRGTAYGYTF
J gene: TRBJ1-2
V gene: TRBV4-1
D gene: TRBD1
clone size: NA

CDR3 DNA: TGTGCCAGCAGTTCCCCAGGACAGGGTCGGGACAATCAGCCCCAGCATTTT
CDR3 protein: CASSSPGQGRDNQPQHF
J gene: TRBJ1-5
V gene: TRBV28
D gene: TRBD1
clone size: NA

CDR3 DNA: TGTGCCAGCACGACAGGGGGTAAAGAGCAGTACTTC
CDR3 protein: CASTTGGKEQYF
J gene: TRBJ2-7
V gene: TRBV21-1
D gene: NA
clone size: NA

CDR3 DNA: TGCGCCAGCACACCCGGGACAGCGAACACTGAAGCTTTCTTT
CDR3 protein: CASTPGTANTEAFF
J gene: TRBJ1-1
V gene: TRBV5-1
D gene: TRBD1
clone size: NA

CDR3 DNA: TGTGCCAGCAGTTTAGCCCGGTATGGCTACACCTTC
CDR3 protein: CASSLARYGYTF
J gene: TRBJ1-2
V gene: TRBV28
D gene: NA
clone size: NA

CDR3 DNA: TGTGCCAGTACCTCGCACGGGGGGAACACTGAAGCTTTCTTT
CDR3 protein: CASTSHGGNTEAFF
J gene: TRBJ1-1
V gene: TRBV19
D gene: NA
clone size: NA

CDR3 DNA: TGTGCCAGCAGCCCGTCCGGACAGGGGGGCTACACCTTC
CDR3 protein: CASSPSGQGGYTF
J gene: TRBJ1-2
V gene: TRBV12-3/TRBV12-4
D gene: TRBD1
clone size: NA

CDR3 DNA: TGTGCCAGCAGCTTGGGCACCCTGGCAGATACGCAGTATTTT
CDR3 protein: CASSLGTLADTQYF
J gene: TRBJ2-3
V gene: TRBV11-2
D gene: NA
clone size: NA

CDR3 DNA: TGTGCCAGCAGCCTTTTACTACAGGGCGGGGAGCTGTTTTTT
CDR3 protein: CASSLLLQGGELFF
J gene: TRBJ2-2
V gene: TRBV3-1/TRBV3-2
D gene: NA
clone size: NA

CDR3 DNA: TGCGCCAGCAGCCGGGACAGGGTAGAGGGGGAGCAGTACTTC
CDR3 protein: CASSRDRVEGEQYF
J gene: TRBJ2-7
V gene: TRBV5-1
D gene: TRBD1
clone size: NA

CDR3 DNA: TGTGCCAGCAGAGATCATACAGGGGGACAAGAGACCCAGTACTTC
CDR3 protein: CASRDHTGGQETQYF
J gene: TRBJ2-5
V gene: TRBV6-5
D gene: TRBD1
clone size: NA

CDR3 DNA: TGTGCCAGCAGCGTAGGTCTCGATCCGGAAAGGAGGGGCTACACCTTC
CDR3 protein: CASSVGLDPERRGYTF
J gene: TRBJ1-2
V gene: TRBV9
D gene: NA
clone size: NA

CDR3 DNA: TGTGCCAGCAGCCCGATCCTCGGGACAATAGCAAATGAGCAGTTCTTC
CDR3 protein: CASSPILGTIANEQFF
J gene: TRBJ2-1
V gene: TRBV9
D gene: NA
clone size: NA

CDR3 DNA: TGTGCCAGCAGTTTCGGGGCAGGGGAGTATTATGGCTACACCTTC
CDR3 protein: CASSFGAGEYYGYTF
J gene: TRBJ1-2
V gene: TRBV28
D gene: NA
clone size: NA

CDR3 DNA: TGTGCCAGTAGACTCTACAATGAGCAGTTCTTC
CDR3 protein: CASRLYNEQFF
J gene: TRBJ2-1
V gene: TRBV19
D gene: NA
clone size: NA

CDR3 DNA: TGTGCCAGCAGCTTAGGGGTAGCGGGTCCACAAGAGACCCAGTACTTC
CDR3 protein: CASSLGVAGPQETQYF
J gene: TRBJ2-5
V gene: TRBV11-2
D gene: TRBD2
clone size: NA

CDR3 DNA: TGTGCCAGCAGCTTAGTGGGGGGATATGGCTACACCTTC
CDR3 protein: CASSLVGGYGYTF
J gene: TRBJ1-2
V gene: TRBV7-2
D gene: NA
clone size: NA

CDR3 DNA: TGTGCCAGCAGCCCAAGCGGGGGCCCCTACGAGCAGTACTTC
CDR3 protein: CASSPSGGPYEQYF
J gene: TRBJ2-7
V gene: TRBV7-2
D gene: TRBD2
clone size: NA

CDR3 DNA: TGTGCCAGCAGCCCTGGACTAGCGGTGAACACCGGGGAGCTGTTTTTT
CDR3 protein: CASSPGLAVNTGELFF
J gene: TRBJ2-2
V gene: TRBV11-2
D gene: TRBD2
clone size: NA

CDR3 DNA: TGTGCCAGCATCCACGCCGGGAGCACTAATGAAAAACTGTTTTTT
CDR3 protein: CASIHAGSTNEKLFF
J gene: TRBJ1-4
V gene: TRBV6-6
D gene: NA
clone size: NA

CDR3 DNA: TGTGCCAGCAGCTTAGGAGAGGTAGTTACAGGGGGCGACTACGAGCAGTACTTC
CDR3 protein: CASSLGEVVTGGDYEQYF
J gene: TRBJ2-7
V gene: TRBV7-6
D gene: TRBD1
clone size: NA

CDR3 DNA: TGCGCCAGCAGCTTGGAGCCTAGTTCCCATCCCCGCGGGTTCTTC
CDR3 protein: CASSLEPSSHPRGFF
J gene: TRBJ2-1
V gene: TRBV5-1
D gene: NA
clone size: NA

CDR3 DNA: TGTGCCAGCAGTTCTAGTGACGCCTACGAGCAGTACTTC
CDR3 protein: CASSSSDAYEQYF
J gene: TRBJ2-7
V gene: TRBV27
D gene: NA
clone size: NA

CDR3 DNA: TGTGCCAGCAGCTTAGTGGAGGGAGGTGTGCAGTACTTC
CDR3 protein: CASSLVEGGVQYF
J gene: TRBJ2-7
V gene: TRBV7-9
D gene: NA
clone size: NA

CDR3 DNA: TGTGCCAGCAGCTCAACAGGGGACAGGAGCAATCAGCCCCAGCATTTT
CDR3 protein: CASSSTGDRSNQPQHF
J gene: TRBJ1-5
V gene: TRBV21-1
D gene: NA
clone size: NA

CDR3 DNA: TGTGCCAGCAGCCGGGGACTAGCGGGGGGCCGTGTCACAGATACGCAGTATTTT
CDR3 protein: CASSRGLAGGRVTDTQYF
J gene: TRBJ2-3
V gene: TRBV4-2
D gene: TRBD2
clone size: NA

CDR3 DNA: TGTGCCAGTAAAGACCGCGCCGGGATTAACACCGGGGAGCTGTTTTTT
CDR3 protein: CASKDRAGINTGELFF
J gene: TRBJ2-2
V gene: TRBV19
D gene: NA
clone size: NA

CDR3 DNA: TGTGCCAGTAGTGCTTCGACAGGGTTTGGTGAGCAGTTCTTC
CDR3 protein: CASSASTGFGEQFF
J gene: TRBJ2-1
V gene: TRBV19
D gene: TRBD1
clone size: NA

CDR3 DNA: TGCGCCAGCAGCGAACCCGAAAGGGGGCAAGACACTGAAGCTTTCTTT
CDR3 protein: CASSEPERGQDTEAFF
J gene: TRBJ1-1
V gene: TRBV5-1
D gene: TRBD1
clone size: NA

CDR3 DNA: TGTGCCAGCAGCTTCAGTCGGGATAATTCACCCCTCCACTTT
CDR3 protein: CASSFSRDNSPLHF
J gene: TRBJ1-6
V gene: TRBV7-2
D gene: NA
clone size: NA

CDR3 DNA: TGTGCCAGCAGCTTAGGAGGGTACAATGAGCAGTTCTTC
CDR3 protein: CASSLGGYNEQFF
J gene: TRBJ2-1
V gene: TRBV5-8
D gene: NA
clone size: NA

CDR3 DNA: TGTGCCAGCAGCCAAGAACGGCGGAACAATGAGCAGTTCTTC
CDR3 protein: CASSQERRNNEQFF
J gene: TRBJ2-1
V gene: TRBV4-2
D gene: NA
clone size: NA

CDR3 DNA: TGTGCCAGCAGCTTACTCCCGGGACAGCTACAAGAGACCCAGTACTTC
CDR3 protein: CASSLLPGQLQETQYF
J gene: TRBJ2-5
V gene: TRBV7-2
D gene: TRBD1
clone size: NA

CDR3 DNA: TGTGCCACCCAGGGGGCTGGGTACGCCGGGGAGCTGTTTTTT
CDR3 protein: CATQGAGYAGELFF
J gene: TRBJ2-2
V gene: TRBV24-1
D gene: TRBD1
clone size: NA

CDR3 DNA: TGTGCCACCAGCAGCGGCGGGACAGGAGGTGCAGCTAATGAAAAACTGTTTTTT
CDR3 protein: CATSSGGTGGAANEKLFF
J gene: TRBJ1-4
V gene: TRBV15
D gene: TRBD1
clone size: NA

CDR3 DNA: TGTGCCACCAGCACCGCCCCGGGACAGTCAGATACGCAGTATTTT
CDR3 protein: CATSTAPGQSDTQYF
J gene: TRBJ2-3
V gene: TRBV15
D gene: TRBD1
clone size: once

CDR3 DNA: TGTGCCAGTAGCGACACCTCGGTGACTATTCAAGAGACCCAGTACTTC
CDR3 protein: CASSDTSVTIQETQYF
J gene: TRBJ2-5
V gene: TRBV19
D gene: NA
clone size: NA

CDR3 DNA: TGTGCCAGCTCCTCCACAGGGAACACTGAAGCTTTCTTT
CDR3 protein: CASSSTGNTEAFF
J gene: TRBJ1-1
V gene: TRBV18
D gene: NA
clone size: NA

CDR3 DNA: TGTGCCAGCAGCAAGACAGGGCCCGATGGCTACACCTTC
CDR3 protein: CASSKTGPDGYTF
J gene: TRBJ1-2
V gene: TRBV7-2
D gene: TRBD1
clone size: NA

CDR3 DNA: TGTGCCAGCAGCTTAGTCGGGGGAACTGAAGCTTTCTTT
CDR3 protein: CASSLVGGTEAFF
J gene: TRBJ1-1
V gene: TRBV11-2
D gene: NA
clone size: NA

CDR3 DNA: TGCGCCAGCAGCCAAGAATTTCATAGCAATCAGCCCCAGCATTTT
CDR3 protein: CASSQEFHSNQPQHF
J gene: TRBJ1-5
V gene: TRBV4-3
D gene: NA
clone size: NA

CDR3 DNA: TGTGCCAGCTCACCACGCGGTTATGGCTACACCTTC
CDR3 protein: CASSPRGYGYTF
J gene: TRBJ1-2
V gene: TRBV18
D gene: NA
clone size: NA

CDR3 DNA: TGTGCCAGCAGCAACAACTACCGGGAGGGGCACGAGCAGTACTTC
CDR3 protein: CASSNNYREGHEQYF
J gene: TRBJ2-7
V gene: TRBV27
D gene: TRBD2
clone size: few